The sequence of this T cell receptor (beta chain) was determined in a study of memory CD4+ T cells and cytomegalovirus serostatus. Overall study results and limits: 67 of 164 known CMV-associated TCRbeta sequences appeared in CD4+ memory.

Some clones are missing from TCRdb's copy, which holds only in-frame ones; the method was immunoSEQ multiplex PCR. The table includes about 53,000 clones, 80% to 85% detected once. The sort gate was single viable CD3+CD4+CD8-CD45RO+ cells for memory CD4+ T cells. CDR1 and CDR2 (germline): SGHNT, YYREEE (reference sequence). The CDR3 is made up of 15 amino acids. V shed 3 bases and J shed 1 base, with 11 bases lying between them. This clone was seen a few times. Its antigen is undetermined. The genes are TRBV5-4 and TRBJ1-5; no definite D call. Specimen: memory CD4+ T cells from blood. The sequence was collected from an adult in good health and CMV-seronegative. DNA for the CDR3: TGTGCCAGCAGCTCGGGAGGGAGAAGCAATCAGCCCCAGCATTTT. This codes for CASSSGGRSNQPQHF.